Presented here are 29 T cell receptor beta chains from one specimen sequenced in a study of cytomegalovirus exposure and HLA in healthy donors. The PCR contained 60 Vbeta and 13 Jbeta primers. Measured with immunoSEQ multiplex PCR; TCRdb has only the in-frame clones, and not every one. The sample's table shows 65,000 to 95,000 clones. The sequenced sample was PBMCs. The receptors come from a woman aged 55-70 years in good health and CMV-seronegative.

The chain employs TRBV10-1 and TRBJ2-1; 8 bases are shared with TRBD2. The germline gives CDR1 WNHNN, CDR2 SYGVQD (reference sequence). Trimming cost V 2 bases and J 10 bases; bases outside gene matches: 1. The CDR3 is made up of 12 amino acids. The CDR3 DNA follows: TGCGCCAGCAGTGAGGGCGGGGGGGAGCAGTTCTTC. Its protein is CASSEGGGEQFF.

V usage is TRBV9 and J usage is TRBJ2-7, with D possibly being TRBD1 (6 bases). CDR3 length: 15 amino acids. Trimming took 0 bases from V and 2 from J, leaving 12 bases between them. Germline assignment: CDR1 SGDLS and CDR2 YYNGEE. CDR3 DNA: TGTGCCAGCAGCGTAGGAGGGACAAACCCCTACGAGCAGTACTTC. It encodes CASSVGGTNPYEQYF.

The CDR3 DNA is TGCGCCAGCAGCCAAGAAAGGGGGCGAGAGCAGTTCTTC. Encoded protein: CASSQERGREQFF. The V and J genes are TRBV4-3 and TRBJ2-1, with 7 bases identical to TRBD1. J was trimmed by 10 bases and V by 0 bases; bases with no gene match: 3. Germline assignment: CDR1 LGHNA and CDR2 YSLEER. The CDR3 loop spans 13 amino acids.

The chain employs TRBV19 and TRBJ2-7; possible D gene TRBD1, 6 bases. This CDR3 comprises 16 residues. Germline CDR1 is LNHDA and CDR2 is SQIVND (reference sequence). Trimming removed 0 bases from V and 5 bases from J, with 17 bases in between. The CDR3 here is CASSIETGQGRHEQYF. CDR3 nucleotide sequence: TGTGCCAGTAGTATAGAGACGGGGCAGGGGCGGCACGAGCAGTACTTC. The variable domain in full, completed from reference TRBV19 and TRBJ2-7, reads DGGITQSPKYLFRKEGQNVTLSCEQNLNHDAMYWYRQDPGQGLRLIYYSQIVNDFQKGDIAEGYSVSREKKESFPLTVTSAQKNPTAFYLCASSIETGQGRHEQYFGPGTRLTVT.

This chain links TRBV19 with TRBJ2-1, with 11 bases matching TRBD2. The germline CDR1 and CDR2 sequences are LNHDA and SQIVND (reference sequence). Unmatched junction bases numbered 11, after V lost 7 bases and J lost 6 bases. The CDR3 runs to 16 residues. The CDR3 spells CASTPLISGRGNEQFF. The DNA of the CDR3 is TGTGCCAGTACCCCACTGATTAGCGGGAGGGGCAATGAGCAGTTCTTC.

The V and J genes are TRBV19 and TRBJ2-7, with 10 nucleotides matching TRBD2. Germline CDR1 and CDR2: LNHDA and SQIVND (reference sequence). V lost 4 bases, J lost 1 base, and 1 base stayed unmatched. This CDR3 spans 14 amino acids. The CDR3 here is CASSTGLASYEQYF. The CDR3 nucleotides are TGTGCCAGTAGTACGGGACTAGCGTCCTACGAGCAGTACTTC.

The rearrangement joins TRBV7-9 to TRBJ2-7, with D perhaps matching TRBD1 (7 bases). V was shortened by 5 bases and J by 4 bases, with 21 bases between the two germline ends. The CDR3 covers 16 residues. The germline V gene encodes CDR1 SEHNR and CDR2 FQNEAQ (reference sequence). The CDR3 loop reads CASSPTLDRRGYEQYF. The DNA for the CDR3 is TGTGCCAGCAGCCCCACCTTGGACAGGAGGGGTTACGAGCAGTACTTC.

The rearrangement joins TRBV29-1 to TRBJ2-2; 10 bases are a match to TRBD1. CDR3 length: 14 amino acids. The germline CDR1 and CDR2 sequences are SQVTM and ANQGSEA. Trimming at V came to 7 bases and at J to 2 bases, leaving 4 bases not matched to a gene. CDR3 in amino acids: CSARTGGNTGELFF. CDR3 sequence (DNA): TGCAGCGCTCGGACAGGGGGTAACACCGGGGAGCTGTTTTTT.

J is TRBJ2-7 and V is TRBV5-1; the D gene is possibly TRBD2 (6 bases). Looked up from germline, CDR1 is SGHRS and CDR2 is YFSETQ. V was clipped by 5 bases and J by 5 bases, with 14 bases between them. This CDR3 region has 13 residues. The CDR3 spells CASRPYGGNEQYF. The CDR3 bases are TGCGCCAGCAGACCGTATGGGGGGAACGAGCAGTACTTC.

The V call is TRBV19, the J call TRBJ2-3, with a tentative D call TRBD2 (6 bases). The CDR3 is 14 amino acids. Trimming pared 5 bases from V and 5 bases from J, leaving 14 bases between. Germline V gene lookup returns CDR1 LNHDA and CDR2 SQIVND (reference sequence). The CDR3 region is CASSLGGQGDTQYF. CDR3 nucleotides: TGTGCCAGTAGTCTCGGGGGTCAAGGAGATACGCAGTATTTT.

The gene calls are TRBV4-3 and TRBJ1-6; D may be TRBD1 (5 bases). The CDR3 totals 13 residues. Trimming cost V 0 bases and J 10 bases, with 7 bases left between them. Germline CDR1 LGHNA, CDR2 YSLEER. The CDR3 loop is CASSQDPGSPLHF. The CDR3 nucleotides are TGCGCCAGCAGCCAAGATCCAGGGTCACCCCTCCACTTT.

The rearrangement links TRBV29-1 to TRBJ2-3; no clear D. The CDR3 totals 12 residues. The ends were cut back, 4 bases at V and 2 bases at J, with 7 bases in the middle. CDR1 and CDR2 from the germline V gene are SQVTM and ANQGSEA. CDR3 sequence: CSVGGSTDTQYF. The CDR3 nucleotides read TGCAGCGTTGGAGGTTCCACAGATACGCAGTATTTT.

V gene TRBV7-6 combines with J gene TRBJ1-4; 8 bases are a match to TRBD1. The CDR3 length is 17 residues. The V gene's germline CDR1 is SGHVS and CDR2 FNYEAQ. V was pared by 5 bases and J by 6 bases, with 14 bases of the junction left unmatched. CDR3 amino acids: CASSGNRVGQGDEKLFF. The CDR3 region has the DNA TGTGCCAGCAGCGGCAATAGGGTCGGACAGGGTGATGAAAAACTGTTTTTT.

V is TRBV30 and J is TRBJ2-1; D might be TRBD1 (5 bases). Germline CDR1 is GTSNPN and CDR2 is SVGIG (reference sequence). The CDR3 runs to 11 residues. Trimming left V 3 bases short and J 10 bases short, with 10 bases between. The CDR3 sequence: CAWSRQYEQFF. The DNA for the CDR3 is TGTGCCTGGAGCAGACAGTACGAGCAGTTCTTC.

The V gene is TRBV27, the J gene TRBJ2-2; TRBD2 might be the D (6 bases). Trimming removed 2 bases from V and 7 bases from J, with 14 bases in between. The germline CDR1 and CDR2 sequences are MNHEY and SMNVEV (reference sequence). The CDR3 is made up of 15 amino acids. The CDR3 DNA is TGTGCCAGCAGTTTAGCGGGGAAGATGGGCGGGGAGCTGTTTTTT. This encodes CASSLAGKMGGELFF.

This chain joins TRBV19 and TRBJ2-2; 7 bases are shared with TRBD2. This CDR3 is 14 amino acids long. Germline assignment: CDR1 LNHDA and CDR2 SQIVND (reference sequence). With V trimmed by 3 bases and J by 5 bases, 3 bases remained unmatched. Written as DNA, the CDR3 is TGTGCCAGTAGTATCCGGGGGGAGACCGGGGAGCTGTTTTTT. This gives the protein CASSIRGETGELFF.

Here the CDR3 DNA reads TGTGCCAGCAGGGCCGCTATTGGGCGGGGGGGGAACAATGAGCAGTTCTTC. It codes for CASRAAIGRGGNNEQFF. The chain has TRBV2 and TRBJ2-1, with 9 bases aligning to TRBD2. The CDR3 extends over 17 amino acids. Germline-derived CDR1 and CDR2 are SNHLY and FYNNEI. V was clipped by 6 bases and J by 5 bases; unmatched bases: 14.

V and J are TRBV6-6 and TRBJ1-5; a possible D gene is TRBD1 (5 bases). Trimming pared 4 bases from V and 7 bases from J, leaving 14 bases between. This CDR3 is 14 amino acids long. Germline V CDR1 and CDR2: MNHNY, SVGAGI (reference sequence). CDR3 in amino acids: CASSSSQGSQPQHF. The CDR3 coding sequence is TGTGCCAGCAGTTCCAGCCAGGGTAGCCAGCCCCAGCATTTT.

Worth noting for this clone: Sequence at one end of the junction differs from germline and may be a read error. This chain joins TRBV19 and TRBJ2-5; D possibly corresponds to TRBD1 (6 bases). CDR1 LNHDA and CDR2 SQIVND come from the germline V gene (reference sequence). The length of the CDR3 is 17 residues. CDR3 region: CAGSNLKRVAGVETQYF. CDR3 coding DNA: TGTGCCGGTAGTAATCTAAAGAGGGTTGCAGGGGTAGAGACCCAGTACTTC.

V gene TRBV7-6 combines with J gene TRBJ2-5; 9 bases are a match to TRBD2. The CDR3 is 17 amino acids. Germline V gene lookup returns CDR1 SGHVS and CDR2 FNYEAQ. J gave up 1 base and V 5 bases, and 11 bases lay outside the gene matches. CDR3 residues: CASSPGLAYSSQETQYF. Written as DNA, the CDR3 is TGTGCCAGCAGCCCGGGACTAGCATATAGTAGCCAAGAGACCCAGTACTTC.

The V call is TRBV18, the J call TRBJ2-5, with D maybe TRBD1 (5 bases). The CDR3 has 13 residues. V lost 3 bases, J lost 7 bases, and 12 bases lay in between. Germline values: CDR1 KGHSH, CDR2 LQKENI. The CDR3 sequence is CASSPRQGGTQYF. CDR3 DNA sequence: TGTGCCAGCTCACCGCGGCAGGGTGGGACCCAGTACTTC.

The chain combines TRBV15 with TRBJ2-5, with TRBD1 as a possible D gene (7 bases). Judging by the DNA end, TRBJ2-7 fits better; the J call may be wrong. Germline CDR1 and CDR2: LNHNV and YYDKDF (reference sequence). The CDR3 covers 17 residues. This CDR3 reads CATSRDQGGMGKDEQYF. For the CDR3, the DNA is TGTGCCACCAGCAGAGATCAGGGGGGAATGGGAAAGGACGAGCAGTACTTC.

This rearrangement joins TRBV30 to TRBJ1-2, with D unclear. V lost 3 bases and J 8 bases, leaving 16 bases between the germline ends. Germline CDR1 is GTSNPN and CDR2 is SVGIG (reference sequence). There are 13 residues in the CDR3. The CDR3 is CAWSIGGYQGYTF. In nucleotides, the CDR3 is TGTGCCTGGAGCATTGGAGGGTATCAGGGCTACACCTTC.

The chain uses TRBV7-3 and TRBJ2-3, with 9 bases matching TRBD2. CDR3 size: 17 residues. Germline V gene lookup returns CDR1 SGHTA and CDR2 FQGTGA. The trim removed 0 bases at V and 0 bases at J, leaving 4 bases unmatched. The CDR3 spells CASSLTASGTSTDTQYF. The CDR3, as DNA: TGTGCCAGCAGCTTAACGGCTAGCGGGACTAGCACAGATACGCAGTATTTT.

V and J are TRBV28 and TRBJ2-1, with TRBD2 matching 10 bases. The ends lost 6 bases at V and 3 bases at J; junction bases unmatched: 8. The CDR3 is 16 residues long. Germline V lookup: CDR1 MDHEN, CDR2 SYDVKM. This chain's CDR3 is CASSGKTSGYYNEQFF. The CDR3 region has the DNA TGTGCCAGCAGCGGCAAGACTAGCGGGTACTACAATGAGCAGTTCTTC.

The rearrangement uses TRBV19 and TRBJ2-3; 9 bases map to TRBD2. The CDR3 is 15 residues long. Trimming cost V 6 bases and J 3 bases; bases outside gene matches: 7. The germline CDR1 and CDR2 sequences are LNHDA and SQIVND (reference sequence). The CDR3, as DNA: TGTGCCAGTAGACACGGAGCGGGAGGTACAGATACGCAGTATTTT. This codes for CASRHGAGGTDTQYF.

This chain uses TRBV7-2 with TRBJ2-5; 8 nucleotides align to TRBD2. The CDR3 is 15 residues long. The germline gives CDR1 SGHTA, CDR2 FQGNSA. Losses at the gene ends were 2 bases for V and 1 base for J; bases not matched to a gene: 3. The CDR3 sequence: CASSLSGRSQETQYF. CDR3 DNA: TGTGCCAGCAGCTTAAGCGGGAGATCCCAAGAGACCCAGTACTTC.

The rearrangement links TRBV18 to TRBJ1-2; the D is unclear. Germline CDR1 reads KGHSH; CDR2 reads LQKENI. The length of the CDR3 is 12 residues. Trimming took 5 bases from V and 4 from J, leaving 8 bases between them. CDR3 sequence reads: CASSSTAYGYTF. In DNA, the CDR3 is TGTGCCAGCTCAAGCACTGCCTATGGCTACACCTTC. Combining the CDR3 with reference TRBV18 and TRBJ1-2 gives the whole variable domain NAGVMQNPRHLVRRRGQEARLRCSPMKGHSHVYWYRQLPEEGLKFMVYLQKENIIDESGMPKERFSAEFPKEGPSILRIQQVVRGDSAAYFCASSSTAYGYTFGSGTRLTVV.

V and J are TRBV9 and TRBJ2-7; 8 bases agree with TRBD1. Germline V gene data show CDR1 as SGDLS and CDR2 as YYNGEE. Trimming cost V 3 bases and J 1 base; bases outside gene matches: 3. The CDR3 contains 14 residues. CDR3 region: CASSGGQGSYEQYF. The CDR3, as DNA: TGTGCCAGCAGCGGCGGACAGGGTTCCTACGAGCAGTACTTC.